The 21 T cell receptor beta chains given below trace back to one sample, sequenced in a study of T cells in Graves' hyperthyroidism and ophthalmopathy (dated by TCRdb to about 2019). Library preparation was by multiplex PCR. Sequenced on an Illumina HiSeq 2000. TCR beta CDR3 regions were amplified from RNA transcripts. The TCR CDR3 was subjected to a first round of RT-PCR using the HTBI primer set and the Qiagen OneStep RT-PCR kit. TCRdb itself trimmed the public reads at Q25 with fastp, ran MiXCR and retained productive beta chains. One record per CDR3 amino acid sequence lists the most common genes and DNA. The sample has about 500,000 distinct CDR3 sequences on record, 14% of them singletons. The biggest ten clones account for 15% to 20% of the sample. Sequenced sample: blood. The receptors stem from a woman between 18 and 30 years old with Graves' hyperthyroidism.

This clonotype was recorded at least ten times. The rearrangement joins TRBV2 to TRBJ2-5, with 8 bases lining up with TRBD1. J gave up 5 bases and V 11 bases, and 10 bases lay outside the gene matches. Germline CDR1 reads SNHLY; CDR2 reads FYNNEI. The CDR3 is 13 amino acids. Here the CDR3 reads CACARGREETQYF. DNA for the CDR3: TGTGCCTGTGCCAGGGGGCGAGAGGAGACCCAGTACTTC.

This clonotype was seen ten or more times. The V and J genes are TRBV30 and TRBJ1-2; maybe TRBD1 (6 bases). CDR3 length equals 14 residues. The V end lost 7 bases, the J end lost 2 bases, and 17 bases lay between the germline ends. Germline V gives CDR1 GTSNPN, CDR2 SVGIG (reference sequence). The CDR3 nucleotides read TGTGCCTCCACTTCTCACAGGGCGAACTATGGCTACACCTTC. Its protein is CASTSHRANYGYTF. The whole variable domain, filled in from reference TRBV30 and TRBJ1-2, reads SQTIHQWPATLVQPVGSPLSLECTVEGTSNPNLYWYRQAAGRGLQLLFYSVGIGQISSEVPQNLSASRPQDRQFILSSKKLLLSDSGFYLCASTSHRANYGYTFGSGTRLTVV.

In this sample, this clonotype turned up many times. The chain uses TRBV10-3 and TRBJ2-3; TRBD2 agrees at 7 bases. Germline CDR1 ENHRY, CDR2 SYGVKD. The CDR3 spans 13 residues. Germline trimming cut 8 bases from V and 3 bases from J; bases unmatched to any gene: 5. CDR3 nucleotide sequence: TGTGCCATCTCGGGACTACCAACAGATACGCAGTATTTT. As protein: CAISGLPTDTQYF.

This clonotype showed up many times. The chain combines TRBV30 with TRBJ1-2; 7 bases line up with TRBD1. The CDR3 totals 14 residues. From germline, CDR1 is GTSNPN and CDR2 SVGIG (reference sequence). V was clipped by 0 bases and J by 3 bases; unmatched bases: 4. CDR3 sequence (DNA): TGTGCCTGGAGTGTGAGGGGACAGTACTATGGCTACACCTTC. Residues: CAWSVRGQYYGYTF.

The CDR3 reads CASNSGQGISGELFF. For the CDR3, the DNA is TGCGCCAGCAACTCCGGACAGGGGATATCCGGGGAGCTGTTTTTT. This rearrangement joins TRBV5-1 to TRBJ2-2; 9 nucleotides agree with TRBD1. CDR3 length: 15 amino acids. The germline V gene encodes CDR1 SGHRS and CDR2 YFSETQ. The trim removed 6 bases at V and 6 bases at J, leaving 9 bases unmatched.

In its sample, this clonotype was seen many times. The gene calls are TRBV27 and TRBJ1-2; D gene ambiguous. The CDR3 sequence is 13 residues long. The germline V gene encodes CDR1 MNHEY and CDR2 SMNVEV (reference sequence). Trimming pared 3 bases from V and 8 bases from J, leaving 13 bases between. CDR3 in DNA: TGTGCCAGCAGTTTTGACACCACGGGAGGCTACACCTTC. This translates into CASSFDTTGGYTF.

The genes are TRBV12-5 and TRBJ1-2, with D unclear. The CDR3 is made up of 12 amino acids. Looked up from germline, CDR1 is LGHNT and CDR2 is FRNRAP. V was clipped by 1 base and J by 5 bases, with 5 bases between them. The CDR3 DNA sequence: TGTGCTAGTGGTTTGGATCTGTATGGCTACACCTTC. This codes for CASGLDLYGYTF. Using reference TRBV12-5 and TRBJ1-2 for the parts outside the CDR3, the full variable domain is DARVTQTPRHKVTEMGQEVTMRCQPILGHNTVFWYRQTMMQGLELLAYFRNRAPLDDSGMPKDRFSAEMPDATLATLKIQPSEPRDSAVYFCASGLDLYGYTFGSGTRLTVV.

The CDR3 protein is CASSFGTGNTIYF. CDR3 sequence (DNA): TGTGCCAGCAGTTTCGGGACTGGAAACACCATATATTTT. The V gene is TRBV7-3, the J gene TRBJ1-3; D is uncertain. This CDR3 has 13 amino acids. In germline, CDR1 is SGHTA, CDR2 FQGTGA. Deletions cut 6 bases from V and 2 bases from J, with 8 bases between.

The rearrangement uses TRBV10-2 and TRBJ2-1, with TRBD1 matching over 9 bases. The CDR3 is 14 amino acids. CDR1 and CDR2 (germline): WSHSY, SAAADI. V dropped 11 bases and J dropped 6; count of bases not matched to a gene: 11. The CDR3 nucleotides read TGCGCCGGATACCCGGGACAGGGAAGCAATGAGCAGTTCTTC. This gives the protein CAGYPGQGSNEQFF.

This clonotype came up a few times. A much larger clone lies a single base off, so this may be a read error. The DNA for the CDR3 is TGTGCCAGCAGTGAAGACAGTCCCGGTCAGCCCCAGCGTTTT. Encoded protein: CASSEDSPGQPQRF. V is TRBV2 and J is TRBJ1-5, with D unclear. The germline V gene encodes CDR1 SNHLY and CDR2 FYNNEI. The CDR3 loop spans 14 amino acids.

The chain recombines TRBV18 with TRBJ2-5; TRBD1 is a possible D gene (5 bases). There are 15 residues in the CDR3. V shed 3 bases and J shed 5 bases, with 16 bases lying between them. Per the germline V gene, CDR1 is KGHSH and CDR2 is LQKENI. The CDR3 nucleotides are TGTGCCAGCTCACCTGGGGCGGATAGCTTTGAGACCCAGTACTTC. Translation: CASSPGADSFETQYF.

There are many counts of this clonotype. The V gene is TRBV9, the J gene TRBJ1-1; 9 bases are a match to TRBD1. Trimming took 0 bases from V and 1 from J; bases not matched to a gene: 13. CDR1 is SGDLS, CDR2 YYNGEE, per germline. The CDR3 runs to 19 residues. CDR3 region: CASSVASGYGTGKNTEAFF. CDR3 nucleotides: TGTGCCAGCAGCGTAGCGTCTGGGTACGGGACAGGGAAGAACACTGAAGCTTTCTTT.

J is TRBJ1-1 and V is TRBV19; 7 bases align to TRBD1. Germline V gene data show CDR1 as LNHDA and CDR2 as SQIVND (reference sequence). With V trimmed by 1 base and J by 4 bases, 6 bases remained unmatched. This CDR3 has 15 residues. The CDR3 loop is CASSIVPQGGTEAFF. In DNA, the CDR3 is TGTGCCAGTAGTATAGTCCCCCAGGGGGGCACTGAAGCTTTCTTT.

CDR3 loop: CATRGQANTEAFF. CDR3 bases: TGTGCCACTAGGGGACAGGCGAACACTGAAGCTTTCTTT. This chain connects TRBV12-3 or TRBV12-4 to TRBJ1-1; 8 bases are a match to TRBD1. This CDR3 has 13 amino acids. The V gene end was trimmed by 10 bases and the J gene end by 1 base; junction bases not matched to a gene: 5.

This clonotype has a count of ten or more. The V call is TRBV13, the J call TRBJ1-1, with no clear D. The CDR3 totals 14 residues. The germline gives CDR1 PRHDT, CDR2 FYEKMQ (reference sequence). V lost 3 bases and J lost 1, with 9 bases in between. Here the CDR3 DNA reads TGTGCCAGCAGCTTCGATATGTCGAACACTGAAGCTTTCTTT. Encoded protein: CASSFDMSNTEAFF.

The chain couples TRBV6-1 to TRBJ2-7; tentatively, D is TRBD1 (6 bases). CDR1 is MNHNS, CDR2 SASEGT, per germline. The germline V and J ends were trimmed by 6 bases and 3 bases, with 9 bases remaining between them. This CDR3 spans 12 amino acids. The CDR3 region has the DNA TGTGCCAGCAGCGGACAGATCTACGAGCAGTACGTC. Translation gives CASSGQIYEQYV.

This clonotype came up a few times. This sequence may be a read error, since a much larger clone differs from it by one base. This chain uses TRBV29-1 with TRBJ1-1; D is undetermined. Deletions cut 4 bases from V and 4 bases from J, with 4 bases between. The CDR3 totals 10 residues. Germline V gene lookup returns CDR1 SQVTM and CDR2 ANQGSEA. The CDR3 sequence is CSVGGTEAFF. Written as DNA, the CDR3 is TGCAGCGTTGGAGGCACTGAAGCTTTCTTT.

Here the CDR3 DNA reads TGTGCTAGTGGTTTGTCGCAGGGCGCCTACGAGCAGTACTTC. Its translation: CASGLSQGAYEQYF. This chain connects TRBV12-5 to TRBJ2-7; D perhaps matches TRBD1 (5 bases). Trimming pared 2 bases from V and 2 bases from J, leaving 10 bases between. CDR1 and CDR2 from the germline V gene are LGHNT and FRNRAP. The CDR3 is 14 amino acids.

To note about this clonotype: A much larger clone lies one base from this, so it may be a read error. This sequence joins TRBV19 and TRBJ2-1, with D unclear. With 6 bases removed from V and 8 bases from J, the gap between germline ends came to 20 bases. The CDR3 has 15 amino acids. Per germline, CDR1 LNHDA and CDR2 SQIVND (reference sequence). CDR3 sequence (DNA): TGTGCCAGTAGAACTCGGCGGTCCGGTTCCCATGAGCAGTTCTTC. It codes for CASRTRRSGSHEQFF.

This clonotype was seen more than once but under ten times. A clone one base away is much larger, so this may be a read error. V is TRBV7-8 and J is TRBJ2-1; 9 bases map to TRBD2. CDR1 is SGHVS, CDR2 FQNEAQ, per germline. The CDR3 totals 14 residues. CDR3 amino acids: CASSSSGTYDEQFF. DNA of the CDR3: TGTGCCAGCAGCTCTAGCGGGACCTACGATGAGCAGTTCTTC.

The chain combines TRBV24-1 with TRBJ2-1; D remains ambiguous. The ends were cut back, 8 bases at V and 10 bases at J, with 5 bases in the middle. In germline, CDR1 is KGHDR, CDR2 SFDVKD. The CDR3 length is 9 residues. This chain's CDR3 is CATNREQFF. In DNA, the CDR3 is TGTGCCACCAATCGGGAGCAGTTCTTC.